These 22 T cell receptor beta chains share one sample of origin, sequenced in a study of shared clonotypes between healthy human individuals. Data came from immunoSEQ multiplex PCR; TCRdb stores just in-frame clones and leaves some out. Of about 2.3 million clones listed, roughly 93% are singletons. Sequencing was performed on naive CD4+ T cells from PBMCs. The subset here: CD45RA+ positively selected. These receptors all come from a young man in good health. Some clones in this sample may be carry-over from other donors' samples.

The chain links TRBV27 to TRBJ2-6; no firm D call. The CDR3 is 15 residues long. Germline CDR1 and CDR2: MNHEY and SMNVEV (reference sequence). Deletions cut 4 bases from V and 1 base from J, with 8 bases between. As DNA, the CDR3 is TGTGCCAGCAGTTATGACTGGTCTGGGGCCAACGTCCTGACTTTC. Translating gives CASSYDWSGANVLTF.

The chain has TRBV6-5 and TRBJ2-7; the D gene is possibly TRBD2 (5 bases). Germline CDR1 and CDR2: MNHEY and SVGAGI. The V gene lost 6 bases and the J gene lost 5 bases, with 8 bases spanning the gap. The CDR3 contains 11 residues. CDR3 region: CASRSSDEQYF. The DNA of the CDR3 is TGTGCCAGCAGGAGTAGCGACGAGCAGTACTTC.

The chain is built from TRBV7-9 and TRBJ2-3; TRBD2 aligns across 14 bases. This CDR3 comprises 16 residues. Germline assignment: CDR1 SEHNR and CDR2 FQNEAQ (reference sequence). V shed 5 bases and J 5 bases; nucleotides not matched to a gene: 6. CDR3 in amino acids: CASSGGGLAGGDTQYF. As DNA, the CDR3 is TGTGCCAGCAGCGGAGGAGGACTAGCGGGAGGAGATACGCAGTATTTT.

The chain is built from TRBV28 and TRBJ1-5; TRBD1 matches at 9 bases. Germline CDR1 and CDR2: MDHEN and SYDVKM. CDR3 length: 15 amino acids. The J segment lost 3 bases and the V segment lost 4 bases, leaving 4 bases of the junction unmatched. The CDR3 DNA reads as TGTGCCAGCAGTTACAGGGGGCCTAACAATCAGCCCCAGCATTTT. Translated, it gives CASSYRGPNNQPQHF.

This clone has just a few counts. The J gene is TRBJ2-7, the V gene TRBV29-1, with a tentative D call TRBD1 (6 bases). Germline V lookup: CDR1 SQVTM, CDR2 ANQGSEA. This CDR3 spans 14 amino acids. V lost 4 bases and J 0 bases, leaving 13 bases between the germline ends. Written as DNA, the CDR3 is TGCAGCGTTGGGGGGCTTGAGAGCTCCTACGAGCAGTACTTC. Residues: CSVGGLESSYEQYF.

V is TRBV5-1 and J is TRBJ2-5; a possible D gene is TRBD2 (5 bases). CDR3 length equals 14 residues. V was pared by 4 bases and J by 7 bases, with 17 bases between. Germline CDR1 SGHRS, CDR2 YFSETQ. The CDR3 DNA reads TGCGCCAGCAGCCCCGGGGTCCGTGAGGGGACCCAGTACTTC. Translated, it gives CASSPGVREGTQYF.

This clone was detected once. The V gene is TRBV7-2, the J gene TRBJ2-7, with D unresolved. Trimming left V 5 bases short and J 2 bases short, with 10 bases between. The CDR3 length is 13 residues. The V gene's germline CDR1 is SGHTA and CDR2 FQGNSA. The CDR3 loop reads CASSILPTYEQYF. CDR3 nucleotide sequence: TGTGCCAGCAGCATTCTGCCAACCTACGAGCAGTACTTC.

V and J are TRBV18 and TRBJ2-1, with 11 bases lining up with TRBD2. J was trimmed by 1 base and V by 2 bases; bases with no gene match: 4. The CDR3 spans 17 residues. Looked up from germline, CDR1 is KGHSH and CDR2 is LQKENI. CDR3 sequence (DNA): TGTGCCAGCTCACCATACACTAGCGGGAGTTCCTACAATGAGCAGTTCTTC. Its protein product is CASSPYTSGSSYNEQFF.

Of note for this clone: The sample carries other DNA sequences with the same CDR3. This chain joins TRBV9 and TRBJ2-1; D is unresolved. CDR3 length equals 15 residues. V lost 3 bases to trimming and J lost 0 bases, with 10 bases between them. Looked up from germline, CDR1 is SGDLS and CDR2 is YYNGEE. DNA for the CDR3: TGTGCCAGCAGCGAGAAACAAAGCTCCTACAATGAGCAGTTCTTC. It yields the protein CASSEKQSSYNEQFF.

The chain has TRBV4-1 and TRBJ2-3; TRBD2 agrees at 10 bases. CDR1 and CDR2 (germline): MGHRA, YSYEKL. CDR3 length: 16 amino acids. V was pared by 1 base and J by 2 bases, with 3 bases of the junction left unmatched. Here the CDR3 DNA reads TGCGCCAGCAGCCAAGGTCTAGCGGGAGACACAGATACGCAGTATTTT. It codes for CASSQGLAGDTDTQYF.

This chain joins TRBV19 and TRBJ2-7, with a possible D match to TRBD2 (5 bases). CDR1 is LNHDA, CDR2 SQIVND, per germline (reference sequence). This CDR3 is 14 amino acids long. Trimming removed 4 bases from V and 9 bases from J, with 19 bases in between. The DNA for the CDR3 is TGTGCCAGTAGTAATTCGGGAAGCCTTGGGGTGCAGTACTTC. The encoded protein is CASSNSGSLGVQYF.

This rearrangement joins TRBV6-4 to TRBJ1-4, with 8 bases identical to TRBD1. J was trimmed by 0 bases and V by 6 bases; bases with no gene match: 3. The CDR3 runs 15 residues. The germline gives CDR1 MRHNA, CDR2 SNTAGT. The CDR3 bases are TGTGCCAGCAGGGGACAGGCCTCAACTAATGAAAAACTGTTTTTT. Its translation: CASRGQASTNEKLFF.

Concerning this clone itself: Additional DNA sequences in this sample encode the identical CDR3. The rearrangement uses TRBV28 and TRBJ2-1; 12 nucleotides match TRBD2. Germline loops: CDR1 MDHEN, CDR2 SYDVKM. The CDR3 consists of 15 residues. Unmatched junction bases numbered 8, after V lost 5 bases and J lost 9 bases. In DNA, the CDR3 is TGTGCCAGCAGTCCCAGACTAGCGGGAGTCGGTGAGCAGTTCTTC. Its translation: CASSPRLAGVGEQFF.

In its sample, this clone was seen a few times. The rearrangement uses TRBV19 and TRBJ1-2; TRBD1 matches 7 bases. CDR1 is LNHDA and CDR2 is SQIVND in the germline V gene (reference sequence). There are 13 residues in the CDR3. V trimming: 6 bases; J trimming: 8 bases; junction bases outside the gene matches: 9. This CDR3 is CASRLDRERGYTF. CDR3 nucleotides: TGTGCCAGTAGACTCGACAGGGAGAGAGGCTACACCTTC.

The rearrangement uses TRBV4-1 and TRBJ2-1, with 11 bases identical to TRBD2. The length of the CDR3 is 17 residues. The ends lost 1 base at V and 7 bases at J; junction bases unmatched: 9. In germline, CDR1 is MGHRA, CDR2 YSYEKL. CDR3 protein: CASSQVVIAGGQNEQFF. The CDR3 bases are TGCGCCAGCAGCCAAGTTGTGATAGCGGGAGGGCAGAATGAGCAGTTCTTC.

The genes are TRBV5-1 and TRBJ1-4; maybe TRBD1 (5 bases). Trimming took 1 base from V and 8 from J, leaving 9 bases between them. The CDR3 extends over 13 amino acids. Germline lookup yields CDR1 SGHRS and CDR2 YFSETQ. CDR3 amino acids: CASSLIGAEKLFF. CDR3 bases: TGCGCCAGCAGCTTGATAGGGGCGGAAAAACTGTTTTTT.

The chain has TRBV5-1 and TRBJ1-3; 9 nucleotides agree with TRBD1. The CDR3 length is 16 residues. Germline loops: CDR1 SGHRS, CDR2 YFSETQ. V lost 0 bases, J lost 0 bases, and 1 base stayed unmatched. The CDR3 sequence is CASSLEQGASGNTIYF. The CDR3 coding sequence is TGCGCCAGCAGCTTGGAACAGGGGGCCTCTGGAAACACCATATATTTT.

This rearrangement joins TRBV5-1 to TRBJ1-1; 9 bases are a match to TRBD1. There are 14 residues in the CDR3. The germline CDR1 and CDR2 sequences are SGHRS and YFSETQ. Trimming at V came to 4 bases and at J to 6 bases, leaving 7 bases not matched to a gene. The CDR3 DNA sequence: TGCGCCAGCAGCCGGGGACAGGGTGAAGCTGAAGCTTTCTTT. Amino acid sequence: CASSRGQGEAEAFF. Together with reference TRBV5-1 and TRBJ1-1, the CDR3 gives the full variable domain: KAGVTQTPRYLIKTRGQQVTLSCSPISGHRSVSWYQQTPGQGLQFLFEYFSETQRNKGNFPGRFSGRQFSNSRSEMNVSTLELGDSALYLCASSRGQGEAEAFFGQGTRLTVV.

The chain employs TRBV7-2 and TRBJ2-2; D not resolved. V lost 0 bases, J lost 2 bases, and 7 bases lay in between. The CDR3 is 15 residues long. The V gene's germline CDR1 is SGHTA and CDR2 FQGNSA. The CDR3 loop is CASSLARGNTGELFF. CDR3 coding DNA: TGTGCCAGCAGCTTAGCGCGAGGAAACACCGGGGAGCTGTTTTTT.

The chain carries TRBV5-1 and TRBJ2-4; D is unresolved. CDR1 is SGHRS and CDR2 is YFSETQ in the germline V gene. Trimming pared 0 bases from V and 8 bases from J, leaving 12 bases between. The CDR3 has 14 amino acids. The CDR3 region has the DNA TGCGCCAGCAGCTTGGAGGCAGGTTGGGACATTCAGTACTTC. Translation gives CASSLEAGWDIQYF.

The V gene is TRBV7-6, the J gene TRBJ1-3; TRBD1 is a possible D gene (5 bases). Trimming cost V 2 bases and J 2 bases, with 16 bases left between them. The CDR3 totals 17 residues. Germline CDR1 reads SGHVS; CDR2 reads FNYEAQ. Here the CDR3 reads CASSLPPPGSTGNTIYF. The CDR3, as DNA: TGTGCCAGCAGCTTACCCCCCCCAGGGAGCACTGGAAACACCATATATTTT.

This chain joins TRBV10-3 and TRBJ1-2; D uncertain. Germline V gene lookup returns CDR1 ENHRY and CDR2 SYGVKD. V shed 4 bases and J shed 8 bases, with 14 bases lying between them. CDR3 size: 13 residues. DNA of the CDR3: TGTGCCATCAGTGGTTCCGTATCCCAGGGCTACACCTTC. Its translation is CAISGSVSQGYTF.